Following are 19 T cell receptor beta chains from one sample sequenced in a study of response to subunit inactivated influenza vaccine. TCRdb re-called the RT-PCR reads through MiXCR, storing one row per CDR3 protein. This sample has approximately 700,000 distinct CDR3 sequences, with about 15% found just once. Sequenced here: PBMCs from blood, sampled approximately 15 days before vaccination. Receptor source: a man aged 45 to 65 who received an inactivated influenza vaccine.

The V call is TRBV4-1, the J call TRBJ1-2; maybe TRBD1 (6 bases). The CDR3 extends over 15 amino acids. Per germline, CDR1 MGHRA and CDR2 YSYEKL. Trimming removed 1 base from V and 4 bases from J, with 13 bases in between. In DNA, the CDR3 is TGCGCCAGCAGCCAAGGGCAGGGGTTGATCTATGGCTACACCTTC. Translating gives CASSQGQGLIYGYTF.

This clonotype was detected only a few times. The chain couples TRBV7-2 to TRBJ2-7; D gene unclear. CDR3 length: 13 amino acids. The V gene's germline CDR1 is SGHTA and CDR2 FQGNSA. Trimming removed 2 bases from V and 1 base from J, with 6 bases in between. The CDR3 loop is CASSLPVSYEQYF. CDR3 sequence (DNA): TGTGCCAGCAGCTTACCCGTATCCTACGAGCAGTACTTC.

V usage is TRBV7-2 and J usage is TRBJ1-1; unclear D gene. Germline V CDR1 and CDR2: SGHTA, FQGNSA. There are 14 residues in the CDR3. V was trimmed by 6 bases and J by 1 base, leaving 12 bases between them. CDR3 DNA: TGTGCCAGCAGGGTCCCGGCGGCGAACACTGAAGCTTTCTTT. Its protein is CASRVPAANTEAFF.

This clonotype was found a few times. The CDR3 nucleotides read TGTGCCAGCAACCGACGGATCACAGATACGCAGTATTTT. Translation: CASNRRITDTQYF. This chain uses TRBV6-2 or TRBV6-3 with TRBJ2-3; D ambiguous. V was shortened by 7 bases and J by 2 bases, with 10 bases between the two germline ends. Germline CDR1 MNHEY, CDR2 SVGEGT. CDR3 length: 13 amino acids.

This clonotype was recorded at least ten times. The junction does not match germline at one end; this may be a read error. V is TRBV5-1 and J is TRBJ2-5, with D perhaps TRBD2 (5 bases). In germline, CDR1 is SGHRS, CDR2 YFSETQ. This CDR3 has 13 amino acids. CDR3 nucleotides: TGTGCCAGCAGCTTAGCGCTTGGAGAGACCCAGTACTTC. Protein sequence: CASSLALGETQYF.

The V call is TRBV5-1, the J call TRBJ2-7; 10 nucleotides match TRBD2. The CDR3 contains 16 residues. Germline-derived CDR1 and CDR2 are SGHRS and YFSETQ. The trim removed 2 bases at V and 0 bases at J, leaving 5 bases unmatched. CDR3 amino acids: CASSFALAGTSYEQYF. CDR3 nucleotides: TGCGCCAGCAGCTTTGCACTAGCGGGAACCTCCTACGAGCAGTACTTC.

The sample holds a few counts of this clonotype. This chain connects TRBV4-2 to TRBJ2-2; tentatively, D is TRBD1 or TRBD2 (7 bases each). With 1 base removed from V and 1 base from J, the gap between germline ends came to 13 bases. The CDR3 is 17 residues long. The germline V gene has CDR1 LGHNA and CDR2 YNFKEQ. CDR3 DNA sequence: TGTGCCAGCAGCCAAGGGCCCAGGGGGGGGAACACCGGGGAGCTGTTTTTT. It codes for CASSQGPRGGNTGELFF.

This clonotype showed up just a few times. The J gene is TRBJ2-3, the V gene TRBV4-2; no definite D call. CDR1 and CDR2 from the germline V gene are LGHNA and YNFKEQ. The CDR3 is 15 residues long. The V and J ends lost 1 base and 0 bases respectively, with 8 bases between them. This chain's CDR3 is CASSQGVASTDTQYF. Here the CDR3 DNA reads TGTGCCAGCAGCCAAGGGGTTGCCAGCACAGATACGCAGTATTTT.

The chain couples TRBV29-1 to TRBJ1-1; D possibly corresponds to TRBD1 (6 bases). Germline CDR1 SQVTM, CDR2 ANQGSEA. The CDR3 spans 14 residues. V lost 6 bases to trimming and J lost 4 bases, with 18 bases between them. The CDR3: CSVIRTAGATEAFF. The CDR3 nucleotides read TGCAGCGTAATACGGACCGCGGGGGCCACTGAAGCTTTCTTT.

V gene TRBV7-6 combines with J gene TRBJ2-1; perhaps D is TRBD1 or TRBD2 (5 bases each). Trimming took 0 bases from V and 0 from J, leaving 30 bases between them. The CDR3 is 23 amino acids. Germline CDR1 SGHVS, CDR2 FNYEAQ. CDR3 loop: CASSLAPGPTHWPTRGSYNEQFF. CDR3 coding DNA: TGTGCCAGCAGCTTAGCCCCGGGACCTACCCATTGGCCTACCCGGGGCTCCTACAATGAGCAGTTCTTC. Complete variable domain (other parts from reference TRBV7-6 and TRBJ2-1): GAGVSQSPRYKVTKRGQDVALRCDPISGHVSLYWYRQALGQGPEFLTYFNYEAQQDKSGLPNDRFSAERPEGSISTLTIQRTEQRDSAMYRCASSLAPGPTHWPTRGSYNEQFFGPGTRLTVL.

DNA of the CDR3: TGCGCCAGCAGCCAAGATAGGGCAGGGGGTAGGGATACGCAGTATTTT. This sequence encodes CASSQDRAGGRDTQYF. This chain joins TRBV4-3 and TRBJ2-3, with TRBD1 matching 7 bases. Looked up from germline, CDR1 is LGHNA and CDR2 is YSLEER. This CDR3 spans 16 amino acids. J was trimmed by 6 bases and V by 0 bases; bases with no gene match: 9.

The chain joins TRBV7-8 to TRBJ1-5; TRBD1 matches at 7 bases. The V segment lost 5 bases and the J segment 0 bases; nucleotides outside the gene matches: 7. The CDR3 spans 16 residues. CDR1 and CDR2 (germline): SGHVS, FQNEAQ. The CDR3 loop is CASSPSGTASNQPQHF. The CDR3 DNA follows: TGTGCCAGCAGCCCTTCGGGGACAGCTAGCAATCAGCCCCAGCATTTT.

This rearrangement joins TRBV29-1 to TRBJ2-7; D is undetermined. V was trimmed by 2 bases and J by 2 bases, leaving 16 bases between them. There are 15 residues in the CDR3. Germline assignment: CDR1 SQVTM and CDR2 ANQGSEA. CDR3 DNA: TGCAGCGTTGAATCTCGGAATTCGGTCACCTACGAGCAGTACTTC. This gives the protein CSVESRNSVTYEQYF.

This chain links TRBV30 with TRBJ2-7; D is perhaps TRBD2 (5 bases). Trimming removed 2 bases from V and 2 bases from J, with 13 bases in between. CDR1 and CDR2 from the germline V gene are GTSNPN and SVGIG (reference sequence). This CDR3 has 14 amino acids. The CDR3 is CAWSPALGPYEQYF. The CDR3 nucleotides read TGTGCCTGGAGTCCGGCACTAGGGCCCTACGAGCAGTACTTC.

V usage is TRBV20-1 and J usage is TRBJ2-3; 13 bases map to TRBD2. The CDR3 is 16 residues long. V gave up 5 bases and J gave up 1 base; unmatched junction bases: 6. The germline gives CDR1 DFQATT, CDR2 SNEGSKA (reference sequence). The CDR3 sequence: CSAESLAGGGTDTQYF. The CDR3 DNA is TGCAGTGCTGAGTCACTAGCGGGGGGGGGCACAGATACGCAGTATTTT.

The CDR3 is CASSYGQFYSYNEQFF. As DNA, the CDR3 is TGTGCCAGCAGTTATGGACAGTTCTACTCCTACAATGAGCAGTTCTTC. The chain has TRBV11-2 and TRBJ2-1; a possible D gene is TRBD1 (6 bases). The CDR3 extends over 16 amino acids. CDR1 is SGHAT and CDR2 is FQNNGV in the germline V gene. V lost 6 bases and J lost 0, with 15 bases in between.

This clonotype was picked up a small number of times. This sequence joins TRBV7-2 and TRBJ2-5, with D unresolved. The V and J ends lost 3 bases and 7 bases respectively, with 12 bases between them. The CDR3 has 13 amino acids. The germline V gene has CDR1 SGHTA and CDR2 FQGNSA. The CDR3 loop is CASSFLEFGTQYF. CDR3 nucleotide sequence: TGTGCCAGCAGCTTTTTGGAGTTCGGGACCCAGTACTTC.

The chain combines TRBV20-1 with TRBJ2-1; D is perhaps TRBD1 or TRBD2 (5 bases each). V was clipped by 6 bases and J by 4 bases, with 13 bases between them. Germline V gives CDR1 DFQATT, CDR2 SNEGSKA (reference sequence). The CDR3 totals 13 residues. CDR3 residues: CSAGDPSYNEQFF. The CDR3 DNA reads TGCAGTGCCGGGGACCCCTCATACAATGAGCAGTTCTTC.

This clonotype was seen only once. Here the CDR3 reads CARSPIVRGIYNEQFF. The CDR3 nucleotides read TGCGCCAGGAGCCCCATTGTCCGGGGGATCTACAATGAGCAGTTCTTC. J is TRBJ2-1 and V is TRBV5-1; D is possibly TRBD2 (6 bases). Trimming took 8 bases from V and 3 from J, leaving 21 bases between them. From germline, CDR1 is SGHRS and CDR2 YFSETQ. The CDR3 is made up of 16 amino acids.